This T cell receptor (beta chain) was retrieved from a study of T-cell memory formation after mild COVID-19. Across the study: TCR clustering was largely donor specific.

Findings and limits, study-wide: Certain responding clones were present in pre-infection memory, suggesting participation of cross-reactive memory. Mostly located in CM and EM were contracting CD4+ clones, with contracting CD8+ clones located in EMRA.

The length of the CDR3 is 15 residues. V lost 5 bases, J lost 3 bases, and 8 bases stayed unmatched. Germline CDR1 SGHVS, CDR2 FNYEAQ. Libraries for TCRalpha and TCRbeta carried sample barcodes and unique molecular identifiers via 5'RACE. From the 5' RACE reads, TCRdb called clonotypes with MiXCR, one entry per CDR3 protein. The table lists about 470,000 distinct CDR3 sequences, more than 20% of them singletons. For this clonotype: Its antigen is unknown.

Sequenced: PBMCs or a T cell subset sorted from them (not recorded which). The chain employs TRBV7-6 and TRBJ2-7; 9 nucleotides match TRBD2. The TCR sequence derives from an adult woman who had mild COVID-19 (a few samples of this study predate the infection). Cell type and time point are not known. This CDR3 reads CASSLGLAPFYEQYF. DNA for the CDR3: TGTGCCAGCAGCCTAGGACTAGCGCCTTTCTACGAGCAGTACTTC.